This T cell receptor beta chain emerged from a study of long-term antiretroviral therapy in people with HIV. People in the study who had HIV all got their treatment in the United States. The germline CDR1 and CDR2 sequences are SEHNR and FQNEAQ (reference sequence). CDR3 size: 15 residues. The V and J ends lost 4 bases and 1 base respectively, with 11 bases between them. The libraries were made with immunoSEQ v3.0 at survey level. Researchers set sequencing to target roughly 40,000-50,000 T-cell genomes per sample. Libraries were prepared by immunoSEQ multiplex PCR; TCRdb keeps only in-frame clonotypes and omits some of them. Here the sample spans about 16,000 clones, roughly 84% being singletons. This clone was recorded once. Its specificity is not known. Study results and caveats: All time points showed a repertoire dominated by clones expanded before ART. ART-treated samples gained diversity yet remained below transplant donor controls.

The chain uses TRBV7-9 and TRBJ2-1, with D maybe TRBD2 (5 bases). This TCR was sampled from a woman aged 40 to 50 with HIV. The specimen was unsorted PBMCs, collected 0.5 years after starting antiretroviral therapy. In DNA, the CDR3 is TGTGCCAGCAGCTATACTAGTGGTTCCTACAATGAGCAGTTCTTC. Its protein is CASSYTSGSYNEQFF.